This TCR beta chain was captured in a study of CXCR3-negative and CXCR3-positive naive CD8 T cells. Whole-study findings and limits: For CXCR3-positive naive cells, TRB CDR3s were more hydrophobic than those of CXCR3-negative naive cells.

Preparation of TRB cDNA libraries relied on 5' RACE carrying UMI labels. Using the 5' RACE reads, TCRdb records one entry per CDR3 protein without DNA. This sample's clone table lists over 4,000 distinct CDR3 sequences. CDR3 length: 13 residues. From germline, CDR1 is SQVTM and CDR2 ANQGSEA. Measured by frequency, this clonotype is medium-sized (0.01 to 0.1%). Its specificity is not known. The sequence was collected from a human donor in good health. Some clones in this sample may be carry-over from other donors' samples. The chain has TRBV29-1 and TRBJ2-1; the D gene TCRdb calls, TRBD2, cannot be checked with no DNA. The sequencing sample was made of naive CXCR3+ CD8+ T cells from blood. Regarding subset: CD45RO-CCR7+CD27+CD95- naive CD8+ T cells expressing CXCR3 (TNR3+). This CDR3 is CSVATSGRYEQFF.